These 20 T cell receptor beta chains share one sample of origin, sequenced in a study of blood T cells in healthy people across ages (dated by TCRdb to the mid-2010s). Libraries were constructed by 5' RACE. TCRdb names Illumina HiSeq 2500 as the instrument used. A second PCR of 7 to 11 cycles was run with a J-beta primer mix and a sample-barcoded 5' primer. Using fastp trimming at Q25 and MiXCR clonotype assembly, TCRdb reanalyzed the public sequencing data and kept in-frame beta chains. Entries are consolidated by CDR3 protein sequence, retaining the most common genes and DNA. The sample table contains about 1.4 million distinct CDR3 sequences; only one count was recorded for around 55% of them. The top ten hold 6.5% to 8.5% of the sample. Sequencing was performed on blood. These receptors all stem from a man between 18 and 29 years old in good health.

CDR3 DNA sequence: TGTGCCTCTACAGACAGCTTAAGTCACACTGAAGCTTTCTTT. Protein product: CASTDSLSHTEAFF. This sequence joins TRBV6-5 and TRBJ1-1, with D perhaps matching TRBD1 (5 bases). The CDR3 sequence is 14 residues long. Trimming shortened V by 11 bases and J by 3 bases, and 19 bases separated the two germline ends. CDR1 is MNHEY, CDR2 SVGAGI, per germline.

V is TRBV5-1 and J is TRBJ2-4, with 8 bases matching TRBD1. The DNA end is a closer match to TRBJ2-7, so the J assignment may be wrong. This CDR3 contains 14 residues. CDR1 and CDR2 (germline): SGHRS, YFSETQ. CDR3 sequence: CASSWDRPSYEQYF. The CDR3 bases are TGCGCCAGCAGCTGGGACAGGCCGTCCTACGAGCAGTACTTC.

The chain couples TRBV2 to TRBJ1-6, with D perhaps TRBD1 (6 bases). The CDR3 is 14 residues long. The ends were cut back, 4 bases at V and 6 bases at J, with 10 bases in the middle. The germline gives CDR1 SNHLY, CDR2 FYNNEI. Here the CDR3 reads CASSVYRANSPLHF. The CDR3 region has the DNA TGTGCCAGCAGTGTGTACAGGGCTAATTCACCCCTCCACTTT.

This clonotype was found a few times. V gene TRBV27 combines with J gene TRBJ2-5; 8 bases agree with TRBD1. The CDR3 has 13 residues. CDR1 and CDR2 (germline): MNHEY, SMNVEV (reference sequence). Trimming at V came to 10 bases and at J to 5 bases, leaving 9 bases not matched to a gene. The CDR3 DNA reads as TGTGCCACCCTGGACAGGGAGGATGAGACCCAGTACTTC. Translated: CATLDREDETQYF.

This clonotype was observed a few times. The J gene is TRBJ2-7, the V gene TRBV7-6; 10 bases are shared with TRBD2. The ends lost 1 base at V and 10 bases at J; junction bases unmatched: 4. CDR1 SGHVS and CDR2 FNYEAQ come from the germline V gene. The CDR3 is made up of 13 amino acids. CDR3 in amino acids: CASSLGTSGEQYF. The CDR3 nucleotides read TGTGCCAGCAGCTTAGGGACTAGCGGTGAACAGTACTTC.

This clonotype was seen many times. This rearrangement joins TRBV20-1 to TRBJ2-1; TRBD1 or TRBD2 may be the D gene (5 bases each). V lost 0 bases and J lost 6, with 15 bases in between. This CDR3 is 15 amino acids long. Germline CDR1 is DFQATT and CDR2 is SNEGSKA (reference sequence). The CDR3 bases are TGCAGTGCTAGAGATCCTCTATCTGGGGGCAATGAGCAGTTCTTC. The encoded protein is CSARDPLSGGNEQFF.

This clonotype was detected a few times. The rearrangement links TRBV5-6 to TRBJ2-1; TRBD1 matches 8 bases. The CDR3 is 15 amino acids. The germline CDR1 and CDR2 sequences are SGHDT and YYEEEE. J was trimmed by 2 bases and V by 7 bases; bases with no gene match: 8. CDR3 nucleotides: TGTGCCAGCGAACAGACAGGGGCGGCCTACAATGAGCAGTTCTTC. Translated: CASEQTGAAYNEQFF.

J is TRBJ1-1 and V is TRBV4-1; D is perhaps TRBD1 (5 bases). V was shortened by 0 bases and J by 7 bases, with 15 bases between the two germline ends. The CDR3 extends over 15 amino acids. Germline V lookup: CDR1 MGHRA, CDR2 YSYEKL. The CDR3 protein is CASSQDGGWGVEAFF. DNA of the CDR3: TGCGCCAGCAGCCAAGACGGGGGGTGGGGGGTTGAAGCTTTCTTT.

At least ten counts were recorded for this clonotype. The rearrangement links TRBV6-5 to TRBJ2-5, with a weak D call TRBD2 (6 bases). The tail of the sequence fits TRBJ2-7 better, so the J call may be wrong. The CDR3 sequence is 13 residues long. Germline V gene sequence: CDR1 MNHEY, CDR2 SVGAGI. The CDR3 reads CASKVGGRNEQYF. Written as DNA, the CDR3 is TGTGCCAGCAAAGTCGGGGGAAGGAACGAGCAGTACTTC.

This clonotype was detected a few times. The gene calls are TRBV7-2 and TRBJ2-4; D not resolved. The DNA end lines up better with TRBJ2-7; the J call may be wrong. Germline values: CDR1 SGHTA, CDR2 FQGNSA. This CDR3 comprises 14 residues. The CDR3 protein is CASSLVTITYEQYF. In DNA, the CDR3 is TGTGCCAGCAGCTTAGTTACTATAACTTACGAGCAGTACTTC.

This chain links TRBV6-1 with TRBJ2-5; D remains ambiguous. CDR1 is MNHNS, CDR2 SASEGT, per germline. Trimming shortened V by 4 bases and J by 4 bases, and 7 bases separated the two germline ends. The CDR3 runs to 12 residues. In nucleotides, the CDR3 is TGTGCCAGCAGTGGAGAGACAGAGACCCAGTACTTC. This gives the protein CASSGETETQYF.

Remarks on this clonotype: The junction departs from the called germline gene at one end, perhaps through a read error. The chain uses TRBV20-1 and TRBJ2-3; D unresolved. This CDR3 is 13 amino acids long. Germline V gives CDR1 DFQATT, CDR2 SNEGSKA (reference sequence). The DNA for the CDR3 is TGCAGTGCTAGGAGCTCCCGCACAGATACGCGGTATTTT. Amino acids: CSARSSRTDTRYF.

The J gene is TRBJ2-4, the V gene TRBV4-2; TRBD1 might be the D (5 bases). The germline CDR1 and CDR2 sequences are LGHNA and YNFKEQ. The germline V and J ends were trimmed by 5 bases and 1 base, with 18 bases remaining between them. The CDR3 runs 17 residues. CDR3 sequence reads: CASSTGDRIRAKNIQYF. The CDR3 nucleotides are TGTGCCAGCAGCACCGGTGACAGAATCCGTGCCAAAAACATTCAGTACTTC.

The table lists this clonotype with a few counts. The chain uses TRBV10-3 and TRBJ1-2, with TRBD1 as a possible D gene (5 bases). The CDR3 spans 12 residues. CDR1 is ENHRY and CDR2 is SYGVKD in the germline V gene. Trimming pared 7 bases from V and 6 bases from J, leaving 12 bases between. CDR3 loop: CAIMGQGDGYTF. CDR3 DNA sequence: TGTGCCATCATGGGGCAGGGAGATGGCTACACCTTC.

The table lists this clonotype with a few counts. CDR3 in DNA: TGTGCCAGCAGTTTATGGAGTGGCTACACCTTC. It codes for CASSLWSGYTF. The chain uses TRBV28 and TRBJ1-2; no reliable D call. The V end was cut by 0 bases, the J end by 7 bases, with 3 bases between. The V gene's germline CDR1 is MDHEN and CDR2 SYDVKM. This CDR3 spans 11 amino acids.

The chain employs TRBV29-1 and TRBJ2-5, with TRBD1 matching 7 bases. Germline V gene lookup returns CDR1 SQVTM and CDR2 ANQGSEA. This CDR3 comprises 13 residues. The trim removed 3 bases at V and 1 base at J, leaving 2 bases unmatched. Written as DNA, the CDR3 is TGCAGCGTTGAGGGGACAGCCCAAGAGACCCAGTACTTC. This translates into CSVEGTAQETQYF.

The rearrangement uses TRBV11-2 and TRBJ2-3; the match to TRBD1 covers 9 bases. This CDR3 has 17 amino acids. The germline V gene has CDR1 SGHAT and CDR2 FQNNGV. J gave up 6 bases and V 1 base, and 11 bases lay outside the gene matches. The CDR3 is CASSLGKGTGFFDTQYF. CDR3 DNA sequence: TGTGCCAGCAGCTTAGGGAAGGGGACAGGGTTCTTTGATACGCAGTATTTT.

The chain combines TRBV7-9 with TRBJ2-1, with TRBD2 matching 10 bases. CDR1 is SEHNR and CDR2 is FQNEAQ in the germline V gene (reference sequence). The junction had 5 bases not matched to a gene; V was cut back by 4 bases and J by 5 bases. The CDR3 contains 15 residues. CDR3 in DNA: TGTGCCAGCAGCTCTCCGGGACTAGCGAACAATGAGCAGTTCTTC. This gives the protein CASSSPGLANNEQFF.

This clonotype was counted only a few times. The rearrangement joins TRBV10-3 to TRBJ1-2; D unclear. The CDR3 is made up of 14 amino acids. Looked up from germline, CDR1 is ENHRY and CDR2 is SYGVKD. Trimming removed 0 bases from V and 4 bases from J, with 9 bases in between. CDR3 DNA sequence: TGTGCCATCAGTGAGTCTTTGACTGGCTATGGCTACACCTTC. Translated, it gives CAISESLTGYGYTF.

This clonotype was observed once. The rearrangement joins TRBV5-6 to TRBJ2-2; D tentatively fits TRBD1 or TRBD2 (6 bases each). The CDR3 has 15 amino acids. V lost 1 base and J 3 bases, leaving 10 bases between the germline ends. Germline V CDR1 and CDR2: SGHDT, YYEEEE. CDR3 DNA: TGTGCCAGCAGCTTGCTGGAGGGGGACACCGGGGAGCTGTTTTTT. Translating gives CASSLLEGDTGELFF.